This T cell receptor beta chain was recovered during a study of shared clonotypes between healthy human individuals. The naive CD8 fraction comprised CD45RO-negative cells positively selected for CCR7 and excluded terminally differentiated effector memory CD45RA+ cells. Here immunoSEQ multiplex PCR was the method, and the copy in TCRdb shows in-frame clones only, minus some. In the table there are around 2.1 million clones, approximately 94% of which are singletons. The V and J ends lost 3 bases and 7 bases respectively, with 8 bases between them. CDR1 and CDR2 (germline): SGHDT, YYEEEE. CDR3 length equals 12 residues.

The chain uses TRBV5-6 and TRBJ2-1; D may be TRBD2 (5 bases). The sample taken for sequencing was naive CD8+ T cells from PBMCs. The clonotype comes from a man younger than 35 in good health. Some clones in this sample may be carry-over from other donors' samples. As DNA, the CDR3 is TGTGCCAGCAGCTCTAGCTGGAATGAGCAGTTCTTC. This encodes CASSSSWNEQFF.